Below are 19 T cell receptor beta chains sequenced from a single sample in a study of blood T cell repertoires in COVID-19. Measured with immunoSEQ multiplex PCR; TCRdb has only the in-frame clones, and not every one. The sample has almost 500,000 clones; 88% are singletons. Sequencing used PBMCs or T cells enriched from blood (not recorded which). Receptors originate from a woman in her sixties or seventies who had recovered from COVID-19.

The gene calls are TRBV18 and TRBJ2-3; TRBD2 aligns across 7 bases. V shed 5 bases and J 4 bases; nucleotides not matched to a gene: 9. Germline-derived CDR1 and CDR2 are KGHSH and LQKENI. CDR3 size: 15 residues. The CDR3 reads CASSSSSGRADTQYF. The CDR3 coding sequence is TGTGCCAGCTCATCGTCCTCAGGGAGGGCAGATACGCAGTATTTT.

This clone was picked up one time. The J gene is TRBJ1-1, the V gene TRBV10-3; 8 bases agree with TRBD1. The CDR3 is 12 amino acids. Germline V gene lookup returns CDR1 ENHRY and CDR2 SYGVKD. V shed 8 bases and J 1 base; nucleotides not matched to a gene: 0. The CDR3 sequence is CAIGQGNTEAFF. The DNA for the CDR3 is TGTGCCATCGGACAGGGGAACACTGAAGCTTTCTTT.

This clone was seen a few times. This sequence joins TRBV15 and TRBJ1-6; D call uncertain. V dropped 0 bases and J dropped 0 bases, with 9 bases sitting between them. Looked up from germline, CDR1 is LNHNV and CDR2 is YYDKDF (reference sequence). The CDR3 length is 17 residues. The CDR3 DNA is TGTGCCACCAGCAGAGATCAGGTCAGCTCCTATAATTCACCCCTCCACTTT. It encodes CATSRDQVSSYNSPLHF. The full variable domain, in which reference TRBV15 and TRBJ1-6 provide the parts outside the CDR3, is DAMVIQNPRYQVTQFGKPVTLSCSQTLNHNVMYWYQQKSSQAPKLLFHYYDKDFNNEADTPDNFQSRRPNTSFCFLDIRSPGLGDTAMYLCATSRDQVSSYNSPLHFGNGTRLTVT.

The rearrangement uses TRBV2 and TRBJ2-3; 7 bases are a match to TRBD2. Germline V CDR1 and CDR2: SNHLY, FYNNEI. The CDR3 totals 13 residues. With 0 bases clipped from V and 7 bases from J, the junction kept 1 base outside the gene matches. The CDR3 loop reads CASSEARGNTQYF. DNA of the CDR3: TGTGCCAGCAGTGAAGCGCGGGGGAATACGCAGTATTTT.

The chain uses TRBV19 and TRBJ1-4; D might be TRBD1 (5 bases). In germline, CDR1 is LNHDA, CDR2 SQIVND (reference sequence). Trimming shortened V by 3 bases and J by 3 bases, and 17 bases separated the two germline ends. There are 17 residues in the CDR3. The CDR3 reads CASSMKRFGDSNEKLFF. DNA for the CDR3: TGTGCCAGTAGTATGAAACGGTTTGGGGACTCTAATGAAAAACTGTTTTTT. Using reference TRBV19 and TRBJ1-4 for the parts outside the CDR3, the full variable domain is DGGITQSPKYLFRKEGQNVTLSCEQNLNHDAMYWYRQDPGQGLRLIYYSQIVNDFQKGDIAEGYSVSREKKESFPLTVTSAQKNPTAFYLCASSMKRFGDSNEKLFFGSGTQLSVL.

The chain joins TRBV2 to TRBJ1-5; D remains unclear. Germline-derived CDR1 and CDR2 are SNHLY and FYNNEI. V gave up 8 bases and J gave up 3 bases, with 17 bases separating them. The CDR3 sequence is 15 residues long. For the CDR3, the DNA is TGTGCCAGCTCTTGGGTACAGACGAACAATCAGCCCCAGCATTTT. It is translated as CASSWVQTNNQPQHF.

This clone has a count of ten or more. The chain employs TRBV18 and TRBJ1-1, with D uncertain. Trimming left V 0 bases short and J 3 bases short, with 11 bases between. Germline V gene lookup returns CDR1 KGHSH and CDR2 LQKENI. The CDR3 is 15 residues long. The CDR3 DNA sequence: TGTGCCAGCTCACCACCGGGAGGGTGGGACACTGAAGCTTTCTTT. Its translation is CASSPPGGWDTEAFF.

This rearrangement joins TRBV29-1 to TRBJ1-2, with 7 bases lining up with TRBD1. The CDR3 loop spans 14 amino acids. The germline V gene has CDR1 SQVTM and CDR2 ANQGSEA. With V trimmed by 1 base and J by 8 bases, 10 bases remained unmatched. The DNA for the CDR3 is TGCAGCGTTGAAGTCTTCCTGACAGGGTACGGCTACACCTTC. This sequence encodes CSVEVFLTGYGYTF.

The J gene is TRBJ2-3, the V gene TRBV5-1, with D possibly being TRBD2 (5 bases). CDR1 SGHRS and CDR2 YFSETQ come from the germline V gene. This CDR3 has 16 residues. V was cut by 2 bases and J by 0 bases, with 13 bases left in between. The CDR3, as DNA: TGCGCCAGCAGCTTCGAACTAGTAAGGAGCACAGATACGCAGTATTTT. It translates to CASSFELVRSTDTQYF.

The chain employs TRBV5-4 and TRBJ1-6; D is ambiguous. Germline V gives CDR1 SGHNT, CDR2 YYREEE (reference sequence). The CDR3 sequence is 15 residues long. V gave up 6 bases and J gave up 7 bases, with 17 bases separating them. CDR3 protein: CASTSLTGRNSPLHF. The CDR3 DNA reads TGTGCCAGCACCTCTTTAACGGGTCGCAATTCACCCCTCCACTTT.

Only one count was recorded for this clone. This chain links TRBV19 with TRBJ1-2, with 10 bases fitting TRBD1. The CDR3 has 16 amino acids. Trimming cost V 9 bases and J 4 bases; bases outside gene matches: 14. Germline CDR1 LNHDA, CDR2 SQIVND (reference sequence). CDR3 sequence: CASALTGGVRAYGYTF. In nucleotides, the CDR3 is TGTGCCAGCGCCCTGACAGGGGGCGTCAGGGCCTATGGCTACACCTTC.

This chain joins TRBV6-5 and TRBJ2-3; TRBD1 aligns across 9 bases. Germline assignment: CDR1 MNHEY and CDR2 SVGAGI. The CDR3 consists of 14 residues. The junction had 11 bases not matched to a gene; V was cut back by 11 bases and J by 5 bases. The CDR3 DNA sequence: TGTGCCTGTAGCCTGGACAGGGGAGGAGATACGCAGTATTTT. Protein product: CACSLDRGGDTQYF.

V and J are TRBV10-3 and TRBJ1-6; TRBD1 might be the D (5 bases). V lost 6 bases, J lost 0 bases, and 12 bases lay in between. The germline V gene has CDR1 ENHRY and CDR2 SYGVKD. There are 16 residues in the CDR3. CDR3 sequence reads: CAIRGGGSSYNSPLHF. The DNA of the CDR3 is TGTGCCATCAGAGGTGGGGGGAGCTCCTATAATTCACCCCTCCACTTT.

The chain employs TRBV30 and TRBJ2-2, with D possibly TRBD1 on 5 matching bases. Germline V gives CDR1 GTSNPN, CDR2 SVGIG (reference sequence). The CDR3 length is 12 residues. Trimming took off 7 bases at V and 6 bases at J, with 12 bases between the two ends. Written as DNA, the CDR3 is TGTGCCTCCAGGGTTATGGCCGGGGAGCTGTTTTTT. Its translation is CASRVMAGELFF.

This clone was detected only a few times. The V call is TRBV4-2, the J call TRBJ2-1, with D unresolved. The CDR3 is made up of 15 amino acids. With 0 bases removed from V and 1 base from J, the gap between germline ends came to 7 bases. CDR1 is LGHNA, CDR2 YNFKEQ, per germline. CDR3 protein: CASSQEVRSYNEQFF. DNA of the CDR3: TGTGCCAGCAGCCAAGAGGTTAGATCCTACAATGAGCAGTTCTTC.

Of note for this clone: Other DNA sequences within the sample encode an identical CDR3. This sequence joins TRBV7-2 and TRBJ2-5, with 16 bases that match TRBD2. Germline-derived CDR1 and CDR2 are SGHTA and FQGNSA. The CDR3 has 16 amino acids. Unmatched junction bases numbered 0, after V lost 3 bases and J lost 2 bases. The CDR3 nucleotides are TGTGCCAGCAGCTTGGGACTAGCGGGGGGGCAAGAGACCCAGTACTTC. This sequence encodes CASSLGLAGGQETQYF.

V gene TRBV18 combines with J gene TRBJ1-1; 8 nucleotides match TRBD1. In germline, CDR1 is KGHSH, CDR2 LQKENI. V shed 2 bases, J shed 11 bases, and the junction held 7 bases outside the gene matches. The CDR3 sequence is 13 residues long. The CDR3 loop is CASSPNRGYGAFF. The CDR3, as DNA: TGTGCCAGCTCACCAAACAGGGGGTACGGGGCTTTCTTT.

The chain recombines TRBV4-1 with TRBJ1-4; D ambiguous. V was clipped by 2 bases and J by 0 bases, with 4 bases between them. The CDR3 has 14 amino acids. CDR1 MGHRA and CDR2 YSYEKL come from the germline V gene. The CDR3 here is CASSQRATNEKLFF. The CDR3 region has the DNA TGCGCCAGCAGCCAACGTGCAACTAATGAAAAACTGTTTTTT.

The J gene is TRBJ2-2, the V gene TRBV6-5, with D maybe TRBD1 (6 bases). The CDR3 totals 15 residues. The germline V gene has CDR1 MNHEY and CDR2 SVGAGI. The V end lost 5 bases, the J end lost 1 base, and 11 bases lay between the germline ends. The CDR3, as DNA: TGTGCCAGCAGTCGGGACACCTTGAACACCGGGGAGCTGTTTTTT. This codes for CASSRDTLNTGELFF.